The 20 T cell receptor beta chains reported below all come from one sample, sequenced in a study of blood T cell repertoires in COVID-19. Profiling relied on immunoSEQ multiplex PCR, and the TCRdb table lists in-frame clones only, not all of them. The sample contains 270,000 or so clones, about nine tenths of which appear only once. Sequencing used peripheral blood. The receptors originated from a woman aged 35 to 49 who had recovered from COVID-19.

The V call is TRBV19, the J call TRBJ2-2; TRBD1 might be the D (6 bases). Germline CDR1 reads LNHDA; CDR2 reads SQIVND (reference sequence). The CDR3 has 16 amino acids. V was cut by 4 bases and J by 4 bases, with 16 bases left in between. The CDR3 spells CASSTGQTWGTGELFF. For the CDR3, the DNA is TGTGCCAGTAGTACCGGACAGACCTGGGGCACCGGGGAGCTGTTTTTT.

In DNA form, the CDR3 reads TGTGCCAGCAGTGAAGAGCGGACAGGGGGTATGGAAAAACTGTTTTTT. It yields the protein CASSEERTGGMEKLFF. This chain uses TRBV2 with TRBJ1-4, with TRBD1 matching over 10 bases. The V and J ends lost 1 base and 8 bases, in that order; junction bases with no gene match: 7. Per the germline V gene, CDR1 is SNHLY and CDR2 is FYNNEI. The CDR3 totals 16 residues.

The table lists this clone with a count of one. The gene calls are TRBV6-5 and TRBJ1-1, with TRBD1 matching 9 bases. Germline lookup yields CDR1 MNHEY and CDR2 SVGAGI. The J segment lost 0 bases and the V segment lost 6 bases, leaving 5 bases of the junction unmatched. This CDR3 is 15 amino acids long. The CDR3 spells CASRTGQGMNTEAFF. The CDR3 nucleotides are TGTGCCAGCAGGACTGGACAGGGGATGAACACTGAAGCTTTCTTT.

Points on this clone: The sample carries other DNA sequences with the same CDR3. V and J are TRBV30 and TRBJ2-7, with D tentatively TRBD1 (6 bases). CDR3 length equals 14 residues. V was trimmed by 0 bases and J by 1 base, leaving 10 bases between them. Germline CDR1 is GTSNPN and CDR2 is SVGIG (reference sequence). DNA of the CDR3: TGTGCCTGGAGTGTACAGGGCGGATCCTACGAGCAGTACTTC. This gives the protein CAWSVQGGSYEQYF.

J is TRBJ2-5 and V is TRBV7-8, with unresolved D. This CDR3 comprises 13 residues. Germline V CDR1 and CDR2: SGHVS, FQNEAQ. The V and J ends lost 2 bases and 8 bases respectively, with 12 bases between them. CDR3 DNA: TGTGCCAGCAGCTTACCCAAACTTTATACCCAGTACTTC. It translates to CASSLPKLYTQYF.

V gene TRBV18 combines with J gene TRBJ2-1; TRBD2 agrees at 8 bases. V trimming: 2 bases; J trimming: 0 bases; junction bases outside the gene matches: 15. This CDR3 region has 20 residues. Per the germline V gene, CDR1 is KGHSH and CDR2 is LQKENI. The CDR3, as DNA: TGTGCCAGCTCACCAAACGGGGCTTCTAGCGGGCAAAGCTCCTACAATGAGCAGTTCTTC. Translation: CASSPNGASSGQSSYNEQFF.

As to this clone: At one end, the junction sequence differs from germline, possibly due to a read error. V is TRBV27 and J is TRBJ2-1; TRBD2 aligns across 13 bases. This CDR3 comprises 16 residues. The germline CDR1 and CDR2 sequences are MNHEY and SMNVEV (reference sequence). CDR3 sequence reads: CASRERTSGGYNEQFF. CDR3 DNA sequence: TGTGCAAGCAGAGAGAGGACTAGCGGGGGATACAATGAGCAGTTCTTC.

The J gene is TRBJ2-7, the V gene TRBV6-5, with D possibly being TRBD2 (5 bases). CDR1 is MNHEY and CDR2 is SVGAGI in the germline V gene. This CDR3 spans 13 amino acids. The V and J ends lost 8 bases and 0 bases respectively, with 11 bases between them. CDR3 amino acids: CASLWAGSYEQYF. In DNA, the CDR3 is TGTGCCAGCTTGTGGGCGGGCTCCTACGAGCAGTACTTC.

V usage is TRBV30 and J usage is TRBJ2-1, with TRBD2 as a possible D gene (7 bases). The CDR3 is made up of 13 amino acids. From germline, CDR1 is GTSNPN and CDR2 SVGIG (reference sequence). Trimming took off 0 bases at V and 6 bases at J, with 9 bases between the two ends. The CDR3 sequence is CAWSVGGGNEQFF. CDR3 DNA sequence: TGTGCCTGGAGTGTAGGGGGGGGCAATGAGCAGTTCTTC. Full variable domain (rest looked up from reference TRBV30 and TRBJ2-1): SQTIHQWPATLVQPVGSPLSLECTVEGTSNPNLYWYRQAAGRGLQLLFYSVGIGQISSEVPQNLSASRPQDRQFILSSKKLLLSDSGFYLCAWSVGGGNEQFFGPGTRLTVL.

The V call is TRBV6-1, the J call TRBJ2-1; TRBD2 agrees at 8 bases. In germline, CDR1 is MNHNS, CDR2 SASEGT. The CDR3 sequence is 14 residues long. V lost 3 bases, J lost 9 bases, and 7 bases stayed unmatched. The CDR3 is CASSDGGREGEQFF. DNA for the CDR3: TGTGCCAGCAGTGATGGGGGTCGGGAGGGTGAGCAGTTCTTC.

The rearrangement uses TRBV10-1 and TRBJ2-2, with a possible D match to TRBD2 (6 bases). The CDR3 is made up of 14 amino acids. Between the trimmed V and J ends, which lost 3 bases and 7 bases, there was a span of 12 bases. The germline V gene encodes CDR1 WNHNN and CDR2 SYGVQD (reference sequence). The CDR3 is CASSETSFGGELFF. CDR3 coding DNA: TGCGCCAGCAGTGAAACTAGCTTTGGCGGGGAGCTGTTTTTT.

This clone has a handful of counts. V usage is TRBV27 and J usage is TRBJ1-4; D possibly corresponds to TRBD1 (6 bases). With 4 bases removed from V and 8 bases from J, the gap between germline ends came to 11 bases. The length of the CDR3 is 13 residues. Germline-derived CDR1 and CDR2 are MNHEY and SMNVEV (reference sequence). CDR3 nucleotide sequence: TGTGCCAGCAGTTACAGGGTTGGCGAAAAACTGTTTTTT. It codes for CASSYRVGEKLFF.

This chain uses TRBV29-1 with TRBJ1-2, with TRBD1 matching 8 bases. The CDR3 consists of 13 residues. CDR1 and CDR2 from the germline V gene are SQVTM and ANQGSEA. J gave up 5 bases and V 5 bases, and 7 bases lay outside the gene matches. CDR3 residues: CSVRDRPDYGYTF. As DNA, the CDR3 is TGCAGCGTTAGGGACAGGCCAGATTATGGCTACACCTTC.

In its sample, this clone was seen once. The chain links TRBV9 to TRBJ2-3; 8 bases match TRBD1. The CDR3 consists of 17 residues. The ends lost 4 bases at V and 2 bases at J; junction bases unmatched: 12. The V gene's germline CDR1 is SGDLS and CDR2 YYNGEE. CDR3 sequence reads: CASSPGTGLGATDTQYF. The CDR3 DNA sequence: TGTGCCAGCAGCCCCGGGACAGGCCTTGGGGCCACAGATACGCAGTATTTT.

The chain is built from TRBV19 and TRBJ1-2, with no clear D. The CDR3 length is 12 residues. Germline V gives CDR1 LNHDA, CDR2 SQIVND (reference sequence). Deletions cut 6 bases from V and 8 bases from J, with 13 bases between. The CDR3 nucleotides read TGTGCCAGTAGGGCCTCGGGGAGGGGCTACACCTTC. It is translated as CASRASGRGYTF.

This sequence joins TRBV5-8 and TRBJ1-4; 9 bases match TRBD1. This CDR3 has 12 amino acids. Germline-derived CDR1 and CDR2 are SGHTS and YDEGEE. V lost 10 bases and J lost 8; bases outside the gene matches: 6. The CDR3 is CAGDREGEKLFF. The CDR3, as DNA: TGTGCCGGGGACAGGGAAGGAGAAAAACTGTTTTTT.

The gene calls are TRBV19 and TRBJ1-5; unclear D gene. The CDR3 spans 16 residues. Trimming removed 3 bases at V and 0 bases at J, with 12 bases between. The V gene's germline CDR1 is LNHDA and CDR2 SQIVND (reference sequence). CDR3 bases: TGTGCCAGTAGTATTTCTTTCGGGATTAGCAATCAGCCCCAGCATTTT. This encodes CASSISFGISNQPQHF.

CDR3 coding DNA: TGCGCCAGCAGCCAAGATGGTCCGGGAGAAGGAAACAATGAGCAGTTCTTC. Translation gives CASSQDGPGEGNNEQFF. This rearrangement joins TRBV4-1 to TRBJ2-1, with TRBD2 as a possible D gene (6 bases). Germline V gene lookup returns CDR1 MGHRA and CDR2 YSYEKL. V lost 0 bases and J lost 5, with 17 bases in between. This CDR3 region has 17 residues.

This rearrangement joins TRBV29-1 to TRBJ2-5; no clear D. Trimming removed 7 bases at V and 2 bases at J, with 11 bases between. The V gene's germline CDR1 is SQVTM and CDR2 ANQGSEA. CDR3 length: 12 amino acids. The CDR3 loop reads CSADELQETQYF. DNA of the CDR3: TGCAGCGCGGACGAACTTCAAGAGACCCAGTACTTC.

The rearrangement uses TRBV7-6 and TRBJ1-5, with D perhaps TRBD1 (6 bases). Per the germline V gene, CDR1 is SGHVS and CDR2 is FNYEAQ. This CDR3 is 16 amino acids long. Between the trimmed V and J ends, which lost 2 bases and 1 base, there was a span of 12 bases. The CDR3 is CASSLLAGDSNQPQHF. The CDR3 DNA is TGTGCCAGCAGCTTATTAGCAGGGGACAGCAATCAGCCCCAGCATTTT.